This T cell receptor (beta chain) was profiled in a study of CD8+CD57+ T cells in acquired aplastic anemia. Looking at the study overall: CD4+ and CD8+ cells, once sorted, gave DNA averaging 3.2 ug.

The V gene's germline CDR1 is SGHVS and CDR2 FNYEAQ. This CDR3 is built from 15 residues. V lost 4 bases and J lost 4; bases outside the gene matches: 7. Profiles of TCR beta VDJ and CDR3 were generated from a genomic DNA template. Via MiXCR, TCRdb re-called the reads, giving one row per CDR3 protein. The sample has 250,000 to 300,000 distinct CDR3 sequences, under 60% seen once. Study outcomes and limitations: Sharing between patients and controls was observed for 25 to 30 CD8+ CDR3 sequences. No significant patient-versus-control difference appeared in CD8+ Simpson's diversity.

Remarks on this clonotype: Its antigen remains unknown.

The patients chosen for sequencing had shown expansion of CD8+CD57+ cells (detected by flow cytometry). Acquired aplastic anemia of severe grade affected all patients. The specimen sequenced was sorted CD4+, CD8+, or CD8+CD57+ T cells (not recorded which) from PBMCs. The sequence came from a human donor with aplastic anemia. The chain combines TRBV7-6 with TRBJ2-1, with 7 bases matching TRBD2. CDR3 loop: CASSSSSGAYNEQFF. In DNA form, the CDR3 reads TGTGCCAGCAGCTCTTCTAGCGGAGCGTACAATGAGCAGTTCTTC.